A selection of T cell receptor beta chains follows, all from one sample in a study of T cell changes during pregnancy in multiple sclerosis. The data were produced by immunoSEQ multiplex PCR, yet TCRdb's version contains in-frame clones alone and is incomplete. The sample records 15,000 to 25,000 clones, about 88% being singletons. This material consisted of CD8+ T cells from peripheral blood mononuclear cells, taken after pregnancy. The receptors stem from a female donor in good health, enrolled as a control in a pregnancy study. CDR3s include the opening cysteine and the closing phenylalanine or tryptophan. The D gene is left open where the match is weak. Size values are once, few and many counts, or a class for expanded clones, and some rows have none.

TRBV29-1	TRBJ2-7	.	TRBD2	CSTRLAGGHEQYF	TGCAGCACAAGACTAGCGGGAGGACACGAGCAGTACTTC
TRBV4-3	TRBJ2-7	.	.	CASSQDKEGRYDEQYF	TGCGCCAGCAGCCAAGATAAGGAGGGGAGGTACGACGAGCAGTACTTC
TRBV7-9	TRBJ1-1	.	.	CASSLVNEKGLSNTEAFF	TGTGCCAGCAGCTTGGTTAATGAGAAGGGGCTCTCGAACACTGAAGCTTTCTTT
TRBV6-4	TRBJ2-2	.	TRBD1	CASSQTGTGELFF	TGTGCCAGCAGTCAGACAGGGACCGGGGAGCTGTTTTTT
TRBV7-2	TRBJ2-7	.	TRBD1	CASSFLTGQGAAYEQYF	TGTGCCAGCAGCTTCCTGACGGGACAGGGAGCGGCCTACGAGCAGTACTTC
TRBV5-5	TRBJ2-1	.	TRBD1	CASSLWTGGSYNEQFF	TGTGCCAGCAGCCTATGGACAGGGGGCTCCTACAATGAGCAGTTCTTC
TRBV5-1	TRBJ1-2	.	.	CASSPARAENYGYTF	TGCGCCAGCAGCCCGGCCAGAGCGGAGAACTATGGCTACACCTTC
TRBV10-3	TRBJ2-7	.	.	CAISVLDGSHSYEQYF	TGTGCCATCAGTGTGTTAGACGGGAGCCACTCCTACGAGCAGTACTTC
TRBV27	TRBJ1-5	few	.	CASSSEGAQHF	TGTGCCAGCAGTTCGGAAGGGGCCCAGCATTTT
TRBV6-6	TRBJ2-1	.	TRBD2	CASSRGGAAYNEQFF	TGTGCCAGCAGTCGCGGGGGGGCCGCGTACAATGAGCAGTTCTTC
TRBV9	TRBJ1-2	.	.	CASSDRAFGYTF	TGTGCCAGCAGCGACAGGGCTTTTGGCTACACCTTC
TRBV7-9	TRBJ2-2	.	.	CASNSAGELFF	TGTGCCAGCAACTCGGCCGGGGAGCTGTTTTTT
TRBV25-1	TRBJ2-5	.	.	CASSEYVQDSPETQYF	TGTGCCAGCAGTGAATATGTCCAGGACAGCCCAGAGACCCAGTACTTC
TRBV6-5	TRBJ1-1	.	.	CASSYSERGGTEAFF	TGTGCCAGCAGTTACTCGGAAAGGGGAGGGACTGAAGCTTTCTTT
TRBV4-2	TRBJ2-1	.	.	CASSQDLEMSSYNEQFF	TGTGCCAGCAGCCAAGATCTCGAAATGAGCTCCTACAATGAGCAGTTCTTC